The 3 T cell receptor beta chains presented below share a single source sample, sequenced in a study of regulatory T cells in long-lasting Graves disease. Specified time point: persistent/refractory GD, antithyroid drugs over 5 years with positive TRAb. PBMC-extracted RNA yielded the TCR library. TCR beta libraries were built with iRepertoire HTBI primers and Arm-PCR of CDR3 regions. TCRdb itself ran the multiplex PCR reads through MiXCR, one entry per CDR3 protein. The sample yields roughly 450,000 distinct CDR3 sequences, less than 25% seen once. This material consisted of peripheral blood mononuclear cells (PBMCs), taken when the disease was refractory, from a patient treated with antithyroid drugs. Receptors were obtained from a female donor with Graves disease.

The CDR3 DNA follows: TGTGCCAGCAGTTACGGTCTTAGCGGGCTCGACGAGCAGTACTTC. Translation: CASSYGLSGLDEQYF. The gene calls are TRBV6-2 or TRBV6-3 and TRBJ2-7, with TRBD2 matching over 7 bases. Germline V lookup: CDR1 MNHEY, CDR2 SVGEGT. V shed 2 bases and J 5 bases; nucleotides not matched to a gene: 9. The CDR3 spans 15 residues.

Worth noting for this clonotype: One base away lies a much larger clone, so this may be a sequencing read error. This chain links TRBV12-3 or TRBV12-4 with TRBJ1-2, with D unclear. This CDR3 is built from 12 residues. As DNA, the CDR3 is TGTGCCAGCAGCCGGGTCAACTATGGCTGCACCTTC. This gives the protein CASSRVNYGCTF.

In its sample, this clonotype was seen a few times. The rearrangement uses TRBV24-1 and TRBJ1-5, with unresolved D. V was shortened by 9 bases and J by 2 bases, with 19 bases between the two germline ends. Germline lookup yields CDR1 KGHDR and CDR2 SFDVKD. The CDR3 runs 16 residues. DNA for the CDR3: TGTGCCACCTCCCATGGAGGGCCCGTAGGCAATCAGCCCCAGCATTTT. Translation gives CATSHGGPVGNQPQHF.